This T cell receptor beta chain was captured by sequencing in a study of blood T cells in healthy people across ages. This clonotype was seen a handful of times. Its antigen remains unknown. This CDR3 has 15 residues. From germline, CDR1 is SGHNT and CDR2 YENEEA. V lost 6 bases, J lost 0 bases, and 5 bases stayed unmatched. Alongside a J-beta primer mix, a sample-barcoded 5' primer served in a second PCR lasting about 6 to 12 cycles. From the 5' RACE reads, TCRdb called clonotypes with MiXCR, one entry per CDR3 protein. The sample carries about 1.1 million distinct CDR3 sequences, approximately 38% recorded once. General study results and limits: Naive T cell percentage and TCR beta diversity correlated strongly. Diversity was estimated from one million T cells, and these estimates were considered underestimates. Unsorted PBMCs prevented conclusive naive versus antigen-experienced comparison.

V usage is TRBV11-3 and J usage is TRBJ2-1; 7 bases line up with TRBD1. The clonotype comes from a man younger than 30 in good health. The sample taken for sequencing was blood. In DNA form, the CDR3 reads TGTGCCAGCAGAAACCGGGACAGCTCCTACAATGAGCAGTTCTTC. Translating gives CASRNRDSSYNEQFF.